This TCR beta chain was captured by sequencing in a study of Ad26.COV2.S vaccination and SARS-CoV-2 variants. This sample's treatment: about 20 received Ad26.COV2.S at low or high dose, single or two shots; roughly five received placebo; per-sample allocation not given. Specimen acquisition occurred on day 63 following the initial vaccine or placebo injection. Some clones are missing from TCRdb's copy, which holds only in-frame ones; the method was immunoSEQ multiplex PCR. The sample has under 550,000 clones; around 89% are singletons. Sequencing used peripheral blood, obtained in a trial of Ad26.COV2.S vaccine versus placebo. The clonotype was recovered from a person aged 18-60 years who received the Ad26.COV2.S COVID-19 vaccine or a placebo.

The CDR3 is CASRHSGGLGNTIYF. CDR3 DNA: TGTGCCAGTAGACACTCCGGGGGGCTGGGAAACACCATATATTTT. The J gene is TRBJ1-3, the V gene TRBV19; perhaps TRBD1 as D (6 bases). The CDR3 runs to 15 residues. Germline loops: CDR1 LNHDA, CDR2 SQIVND (reference sequence). Between the trimmed V and J ends, which lost 6 bases and 4 bases, there was a span of 16 bases.